Below, one T cell receptor beta chain is given with its context. Four PCR rounds used nested alpha and beta constant region primers plus the SP2 primer. TCRdb processed the 5' RACE reads anew with MiXCR; each CDR3 protein has one entry. The repertoire includes roughly 56,000 distinct CDR3 sequences, under 8.5% of them detected once, and over 7.5% sits in the top ten. This entry comes from a study of naive and memory T cell subsets. Germline V gene sequence: CDR1 SGHNT, CDR2 YYREEE (reference sequence). CDR3 length equals 14 residues. Trimming took 2 bases from V and 2 from J; bases not matched to a gene: 2. The library had UMIs added by 3' ligation of an oligonucleotide to TCR cDNA. Adult healthy volunteers gave 2.5 ml peripheral blood for whole-blood RNA.

The clonotype originates from a male donor in good health. The rearrangement links TRBV5-4 to TRBJ1-2; 8 bases align to TRBD1. In DNA form, the CDR3 reads TGTGCCAGCAGCTTTGCAGGGGGCAACTATGGCTACACCTTC. It codes for CASSFAGGNYGYTF.